Shown below are 32 T cell receptor beta chains from a single sample sequenced in a study of cytomegalovirus exposure and HLA in healthy donors. A multiplex PCR was run with 60 Vbeta primers and 13 Jbeta primers. Repertoires were generated with immunoSEQ multiplex PCR, while TCRdb's copy carries only in-frame clones and drops some. The data show roughly 120,000 clones, and the top ten clones hold 3.6%. Sequencing was done on a sample of PBMCs. These receptors came from a young man in good health and CMV-seronegative.

The chain links TRBV9 to TRBJ1-1, with D possibly matching TRBD1 (6 bases). The CDR3 has 19 amino acids. CDR1 is SGDLS and CDR2 is YYNGEE in the germline V gene. Deletions cut 4 bases from V and 0 bases from J, with 25 bases between. The CDR3 DNA follows: TGTGCCAGCAGCAGGGAGGGGGGGCTTCTCGCAAGCATGAACACTGAAGCTTTCTTT. Its protein product is CASSREGGLLASMNTEAFF.

The rearrangement joins TRBV5-6 to TRBJ2-7, with 7 bases aligning to TRBD2. Germline loops: CDR1 SGHDT, CDR2 YYEEEE. V dropped 0 bases and J dropped 6; count of bases not matched to a gene: 3. The CDR3 runs to 13 residues. The CDR3 reads CASSLGSGVEQYF. The CDR3 coding sequence is TGTGCCAGCAGCTTGGGCAGCGGGGTCGAGCAGTACTTC. Supplemented by reference TRBV5-6 and TRBJ2-7, the full variable domain reads DAGVTQSPTHLIKTRGQQVTLRCSPKSGHDTVSWYQQALGQGPQFIFQYYEEEERQRGNFPDRFSGHQFPNYSSELNVNALLLGDSALYLCASSLGSGVEQYFGPGTRLTVT.

V and J are TRBV10-3 and TRBJ1-2, with TRBD1 matching 9 bases. This CDR3 region has 14 residues. The germline V gene has CDR1 ENHRY and CDR2 SYGVKD. The trim removed 4 bases at V and 2 bases at J, leaving 2 bases unmatched. The CDR3 region has the DNA TGTGCCATCAGTGTCGACAGGGGGAACTATGGCTACACCTTC. Its protein product is CAISVDRGNYGYTF.

The genes are TRBV5-4 and TRBJ2-5, with 8 nucleotides matching TRBD2. The germline V gene encodes CDR1 SGHNT and CDR2 YYREEE (reference sequence). The CDR3 is 15 residues long. Trimming cost V 3 bases and J 4 bases; bases outside gene matches: 8. CDR3 loop: CASSSPGTSTETQYF. CDR3 coding DNA: TGTGCCAGCAGCTCTCCCGGGACTAGTACAGAGACCCAGTACTTC.

The gene calls are TRBV5-5 and TRBJ2-2; D gene ambiguous. The germline V and J ends were trimmed by 3 bases and 0 bases, with 3 bases remaining between them. Germline loops: CDR1 SGHKS, CDR2 YYEKEE (reference sequence). The CDR3 contains 13 residues. The CDR3 spells CASSSTNTGELFF. CDR3 nucleotide sequence: TGTGCCAGCAGCTCTACGAACACCGGGGAGCTGTTTTTT.

The genes are TRBV4-2 and TRBJ1-6; D is ambiguous. CDR1 and CDR2 from the germline V gene are LGHNA and YNFKEQ. There are 16 residues in the CDR3. V lost 1 base and J lost 6, with 13 bases in between. As DNA, the CDR3 is TGTGCCAGCAGCCAAGCCCCCACGACAATTAATTCACCCCTCCACTTT. Amino acid sequence: CASSQAPTTINSPLHF.

This chain connects TRBV4-1 to TRBJ1-3; D not certain. The germline CDR1 and CDR2 sequences are MGHRA and YSYEKL. The CDR3 is 15 amino acids. V lost 4 bases, J lost 0 bases, and 10 bases lay in between. The CDR3, as DNA: TGCGCCAGCAGCCCAGGACTGTCCTCTGGAAACACCATATATTTT. This translates into CASSPGLSSGNTIYF.

The CDR3 loop is CASSITGGSNQPQHF. CDR3 sequence (DNA): TGTGCCAGTAGCATTACAGGGGGGAGCAATCAGCCCCAGCATTTT. V and J are TRBV19 and TRBJ1-5; TRBD1 aligns across 8 bases. The CDR3 length is 15 residues. V was pared by 6 bases and J by 1 base, with 5 bases of the junction left unmatched. CDR1 is LNHDA, CDR2 SQIVND, per germline (reference sequence).

The V call is TRBV6-5, the J call TRBJ2-7; D is perhaps TRBD2 (6 bases). The CDR3 spans 12 residues. CDR1 MNHEY and CDR2 SVGAGI come from the germline V gene. V was cut by 5 bases and J by 7 bases, with 12 bases left in between. The CDR3 protein is CASSTPRGEQYF. CDR3 DNA sequence: TGTGCCAGCAGTACCCCCCGGGGGGAGCAGTACTTC.

The J gene is TRBJ2-7, the V gene TRBV18; 8 bases are shared with TRBD1. J gave up 2 bases and V 6 bases, and 6 bases lay outside the gene matches. The CDR3 covers 14 residues. Germline CDR1 is KGHSH and CDR2 is LQKENI. CDR3 nucleotides: TGTGCCAGCTCGCCTACAGGGGGAACCTACGAGCAGTACTTC. The encoded protein is CASSPTGGTYEQYF. The full variable domain, rest sourced from reference TRBV18 and TRBJ2-7, is NAGVMQNPRHLVRRRGQEARLRCSPMKGHSHVYWYRQLPEEGLKFMVYLQKENIIDESGMPKERFSAEFPKEGPSILRIQQVVRGDSAAYFCASSPTGGTYEQYFGPGTRLTVT.

The chain couples TRBV7-9 to TRBJ2-5; the match to TRBD2 covers 8 bases. In germline, CDR1 is SEHNR, CDR2 FQNEAQ (reference sequence). CDR3 size: 15 residues. V trimming: 1 base; J trimming: 4 bases; junction bases outside the gene matches: 5. DNA for the CDR3: TGTGCCAGCAGCTTAGATGGCGGGGGGAGAGAGACCCAGTACTTC. Amino acid sequence: CASSLDGGGRETQYF.

The chain links TRBV28 to TRBJ2-7; maybe TRBD2 (5 bases). CDR1 is MDHEN and CDR2 is SYDVKM in the germline V gene. The CDR3 is made up of 18 amino acids. V lost 4 bases, J lost 2 bases, and 24 bases lay in between. CDR3 sequence reads: CASSSPFQSAGGTYEQYF. CDR3 coding DNA: TGTGCCAGCAGTTCCCCCTTCCAATCCGCCGGAGGTACCTACGAGCAGTACTTC.

This chain connects TRBV7-9 to TRBJ1-2; weak D call: TRBD1 (6 bases). Germline V gene sequence: CDR1 SEHNR, CDR2 FQNEAQ (reference sequence). V dropped 2 bases and J dropped 6 bases, with 16 bases sitting between them. The CDR3 consists of 15 residues. The CDR3 coding sequence is TGTGCCAGCAGCTTAACGCAGGGGACCTCCGATGGCTACACCTTC. It is translated as CASSLTQGTSDGYTF.

V usage is TRBV19 and J usage is TRBJ2-7; maybe TRBD1 (5 bases). The V and J ends lost 4 bases and 5 bases respectively, with 12 bases between them. CDR3 size: 13 residues. Looked up from germline, CDR1 is LNHDA and CDR2 is SQIVND (reference sequence). The CDR3 sequence is CASSNQGFHEQYF. DNA for the CDR3: TGTGCCAGTAGTAATCAGGGTTTCCACGAGCAGTACTTC.

The chain links TRBV4-1 to TRBJ2-4; 7 positions agree with TRBD2. CDR1 is MGHRA and CDR2 is YSYEKL in the germline V gene. V gave up 2 bases and J gave up 8 bases; unmatched junction bases: 24. This CDR3 spans 20 amino acids. CDR3 coding DNA: TGCGCCAGCAGCCAACCCCCCCTTCGGCTAGCGGTTGGGAGGGTTGACATTCAGTACTTC. Translation: CASSQPPLRLAVGRVDIQYF.

This chain uses TRBV27 with TRBJ2-7; maybe TRBD2 (5 bases). With 5 bases removed from V and 2 bases from J, the gap between germline ends came to 13 bases. The CDR3 sequence is 14 residues long. Per germline, CDR1 MNHEY and CDR2 SMNVEV (reference sequence). CDR3 loop: CASSRADGTYEQYF. CDR3 DNA: TGTGCCAGCAGTAGGGCAGACGGGACCTACGAGCAGTACTTC.

The chain uses TRBV9 and TRBJ1-2, with 9 bases lining up with TRBD1. Germline CDR1 is SGDLS and CDR2 is YYNGEE. CDR3 length: 13 amino acids. The V gene end was trimmed by 5 bases and the J gene end by 6 bases; junction bases not matched to a gene: 5. The CDR3 loop is CASRGTGQDGYTF. As DNA, the CDR3 is TGTGCCAGCAGAGGGACAGGGCAGGATGGCTACACCTTC.

V usage is TRBV4-1 and J usage is TRBJ2-7; 8 bases agree with TRBD2. From germline, CDR1 is MGHRA and CDR2 YSYEKL. There are 15 residues in the CDR3. V lost 1 base, J lost 7 bases, and 9 bases stayed unmatched. This CDR3 reads CASSQASGGPGEQYF. CDR3 DNA sequence: TGCGCCAGCAGCCAAGCTTCGGGAGGGCCGGGGGAGCAGTACTTC.

This chain joins TRBV6-5 and TRBJ2-5; 8 bases map to TRBD1. The J call is uncertain, as TRBJ2-7 better fits the DNA end. The CDR3 is 14 residues long. In germline, CDR1 is MNHEY, CDR2 SVGAGI. CDR3 DNA sequence: TGTGCCAGCAGTTACGGGGACAGGCCCTACGAGCAGTACTTC. Its translation is CASSYGDRPYEQYF.

This rearrangement joins TRBV7-6 to TRBJ2-5; 9 nucleotides align to TRBD2. Germline CDR1 is SGHVS and CDR2 is FNYEAQ. Trimming at V came to 5 bases and at J to 4 bases, leaving 8 bases not matched to a gene. The CDR3 is 15 amino acids. CDR3 sequence (DNA): TGTGCCAGCAGCATACTAGCGGGTCGCCCAGAGACCCAGTACTTC. It translates to CASSILAGRPETQYF.

The CDR3 protein is CASSLSTGYYGYTF. DNA of the CDR3: TGTGCCAGCAGTTTATCGACAGGGTACTATGGCTACACCTTC. This sequence joins TRBV27 and TRBJ1-2, with 7 bases lining up with TRBD1. The V gene end was trimmed by 0 bases and the J gene end by 3 bases; junction bases not matched to a gene: 1. CDR1 MNHEY and CDR2 SMNVEV come from the germline V gene (reference sequence). The CDR3 length is 14 residues.

The chain employs TRBV6-6 and TRBJ1-5, with D perhaps matching TRBD1 (6 bases). Deletions cut 10 bases from V and 2 bases from J, with 12 bases between. Germline V CDR1 and CDR2: MNHNY, SVGAGI (reference sequence). There are 13 residues in the CDR3. The DNA for the CDR3 is TGTGCCACCTTACGACAGGGCAATCAGCCCCAGCATTTT. Protein sequence: CATLRQGNQPQHF.

The rearrangement joins TRBV6-5 to TRBJ1-2; D is undetermined. Trimming stripped 6 bases from V and 8 bases from J, with 19 bases between. Germline CDR1 reads MNHEY; CDR2 reads SVGAGI. The CDR3 runs to 14 residues. The CDR3 sequence: CASRGGPPSEGYTF. CDR3 DNA sequence: TGTGCCAGCAGGGGAGGACCTCCCTCTGAGGGCTACACCTTC.

This rearrangement joins TRBV27 to TRBJ2-5; 9 bases agree with TRBD2. The CDR3 is 15 residues long. After removal of 2 bases from V and 5 bases from J, the junction contained 6 bases not matched to a gene. Germline values: CDR1 MNHEY, CDR2 SMNVEV (reference sequence). In DNA form, the CDR3 reads TGTGCCAGCAGTTTACTAGCGGGGCCGGGGGAGACCCAGTACTTC. It encodes CASSLLAGPGETQYF.

This rearrangement joins TRBV5-1 to TRBJ2-7, with D possibly being TRBD1 (5 bases). V was pared by 1 base and J by 3 bases, with 8 bases between. CDR3 length: 13 residues. CDR1 SGHRS and CDR2 YFSETQ come from the germline V gene. The CDR3 region has the DNA TGCGCCAGCAGCTTGAGCAGGGACTACGAGCAGTACTTC. It yields the protein CASSLSRDYEQYF.

The rearrangement uses TRBV2 and TRBJ2-1; TRBD1 is a possible D gene (5 bases). V lost 8 bases and J lost 0, with 11 bases in between. CDR1 is SNHLY, CDR2 FYNNEI, per germline. The CDR3 loop spans 14 amino acids. CDR3 protein: CASARQSSYNEQFF. DNA for the CDR3: TGTGCCAGCGCTAGACAGAGCTCCTACAATGAGCAGTTCTTC.

Written as DNA, the CDR3 is TGTGCCAGCAGCTTAGGTGACTCCCGGCATGAAAAACTGTTTTTT. Protein: CASSLGDSRHEKLFF. The V call is TRBV7-2, the J call TRBJ1-4; D ambiguous. CDR3 size: 15 residues. The germline gives CDR1 SGHTA, CDR2 FQGNSA. V dropped 1 base and J dropped 6 bases, with 12 bases sitting between them.

The chain couples TRBV2 to TRBJ2-3, with 8 bases fitting TRBD2. CDR1 is SNHLY and CDR2 is FYNNEI in the germline V gene. Unmatched junction bases numbered 2, after V lost 7 bases and J lost 2 bases. CDR3 size: 13 residues. The CDR3, as DNA: TGTGCCAGCAAGCGGGAGACCACAGATACGCAGTATTTT. Translating it yields CASKRETTDTQYF.

The V and J genes are TRBV19 and TRBJ2-2; D may be TRBD1 (5 bases). The CDR3 length is 14 residues. V lost 3 bases and J lost 3, with 8 bases in between. Per germline, CDR1 LNHDA and CDR2 SQIVND (reference sequence). The CDR3 loop reads CASSIQGDTGELFF. DNA for the CDR3: TGTGCCAGTAGTATCCAGGGCGACACCGGGGAGCTGTTTTTT.

The genes are TRBV18 and TRBJ1-1; tentative D call: TRBD1 (5 bases). V was trimmed by 4 bases and J by 0 bases, leaving 12 bases between them. Germline V CDR1 and CDR2: KGHSH, LQKENI. The CDR3 spans 15 residues. The CDR3, as DNA: TGTGCCAGCTCACAAGTCGACAGCCTGAACACTGAAGCTTTCTTT. Residues: CASSQVDSLNTEAFF.

The rearrangement links TRBV5-1 to TRBJ2-7, with D possibly being TRBD1 (5 bases). The CDR3 has 14 amino acids. Trimming took 4 bases from V and 3 from J, leaving 14 bases between them. The germline V gene has CDR1 SGHRS and CDR2 YFSETQ. The CDR3 sequence: CASSGAVQGYEQYF. CDR3 coding DNA: TGCGCCAGCAGCGGCGCGGTGCAGGGCTACGAGCAGTACTTC.

The chain carries TRBV7-2 and TRBJ2-7; 8 positions match TRBD2. Germline V gene lookup returns CDR1 SGHTA and CDR2 FQGNSA. V lost 2 bases to trimming and J lost 3 bases; unmatched junction nucleotides: 12. This CDR3 comprises 17 residues. The CDR3 reads CASSLQRTSRRNYEQYF. The CDR3 bases are TGTGCCAGCAGCTTACAACGGACTAGCCGACGCAACTACGAGCAGTACTTC.